This T cell receptor beta chain was documented in a study of response to subunit inactivated influenza vaccine. Study conclusions and caveats: New T cells are recruited in small numbers by each seasonal influenza vaccination, according to the authors' suggestion.

Trimming cost V 3 bases and J 3 bases, with 14 bases left between them. The CDR3 has 15 residues. Each CDR3 protein is one row after TCRdb ran MiXCR on the RT-PCR reads. The table shows 600,000 to 850,000 distinct CDR3 sequences, with approximately 15% occurring only once. As for this clonotype: Its specificity is unknown.

Source: PBMCs from blood, taken roughly 15 days before vaccination. This clonotype was sampled from a man in his fifties who received an inactivated influenza vaccine. The J gene is TRBJ1-2, the V gene TRBV12-3 or TRBV12-4; D is unresolved. The CDR3 sequence: CASSLTVTTDYGYTF. In DNA, the CDR3 is TGTGCCAGCAGTTTGACCGTAACCACCGACTATGGCTACACCTTC.